This T cell receptor (beta chain) was identified during a study of CD8 T cells in Susac syndrome. The authors reverse transcribed roughly 0.5 to 1 ug RNA with random hexamers. Multiplex PCR with immunoSEQ amplified the TCR beta CDR3 across 54 Vbeta and 13 Jbeta. Each CDR3 protein gets one entry after TCRdb re-called the immunoSEQ multiplex PCR reads with MiXCR. This table has hundreds of thousands of distinct CDR3 sequences, roughly 94% appearing once. The study sequenced TCR beta in blood CD8+ and CD4+ T cells. Stable or active relapsing-remitting multiple sclerosis, untreated and meeting revised McDonald criteria, defined the controls. TEMRA cells were FACS-enriched and CD8+ and CD4+ T cells negatively isolated. This TCR was recovered from a human donor with multiple sclerosis. The sequenced sample was CD4+ T cells from PBMCs.

The CDR3 sequence: CSVATSGGSTDTQYF. DNA for the CDR3: TGCAGCGTTGCAACTAGCGGGGGGAGCACAGATACGCAGTATTTT. This chain uses TRBV29-1 with TRBJ2-3, with 12 bases aligning to TRBD2. The germline V gene encodes CDR1 SQVTM and CDR2 ANQGSEA. The length of the CDR3 is 15 residues. V lost 4 bases and J lost 0; bases outside the gene matches: 2.